The 7 T cell receptor beta chains below were found in one sample sequenced in a study of blood T cell repertoires in COVID-19. Profiled with immunoSEQ multiplex PCR; TCRdb holds only in-frame clones, not every one. The table lists 70,000 to 95,000 clones, 88% of them singletons. The source material was peripheral blood. The receptors shown here come from a man between 65 and 85 years old with acute or convalescent COVID-19.

The chain couples TRBV5-1 to TRBJ2-5, with D possibly TRBD2 on 7 matching bases. This CDR3 comprises 15 residues. V lost 5 bases and J 2 bases, leaving 16 bases between the germline ends. Germline CDR1 SGHRS, CDR2 YFSETQ. The CDR3 is CASSQAGARQETQYF. CDR3 DNA: TGCGCCAGCAGTCAGGCGGGGGCGAGGCAAGAGACCCAGTACTTC.

The chain employs TRBV7-2 and TRBJ2-3; the D gene is possibly TRBD2 (5 bases). Trimming cost V 1 base and J 5 bases, with 16 bases left between them. The germline CDR1 and CDR2 sequences are SGHTA and FQGNSA. The CDR3 consists of 16 residues. The CDR3: CASSLVASQSGDTQYF. The DNA of the CDR3 is TGTGCCAGCAGCTTAGTGGCTAGCCAGTCCGGAGATACGCAGTATTTT.

The chain recombines TRBV3-1 (or the pseudogene TRBV3-2) with TRBJ1-3, with 8 bases lining up with TRBD1. CDR1 is LGHDT, CDR2 YNNKEL, per germline (reference sequence). V gave up 3 bases and J gave up 0 bases; unmatched junction bases: 7. This CDR3 has 17 amino acids. CDR3 nucleotide sequence: TGTGCCAGCAGCCAGGCCGGGACAGGACTCTCTGGAAACACCATATATTTT. This encodes CASSQAGTGLSGNTIYF.

V usage is TRBV3-1 (or the pseudogene TRBV3-2) and J usage is TRBJ1-6; D is unclear. Germline lookup yields CDR1 LGHDT and CDR2 YNNKEL (reference sequence). CDR3 length: 13 residues. Trimming removed 0 bases at V and 14 bases at J, with 11 bases between. In nucleotides, the CDR3 is TGTGCCAGCAGCCAAGATCCAGGACTCACCCTCCACTTT. Translating it yields CASSQDPGLTLHF.

The rearrangement links TRBV24-1 to TRBJ2-1; 9 bases fit TRBD2. Germline CDR1 is KGHDR and CDR2 is SFDVKD. The CDR3 runs 16 residues. V trimming: 5 bases; J trimming: 1 base; junction bases outside the gene matches: 5. The CDR3 DNA is TGTGCCACCAGTGGCCTAGCGGGAAGGTCCTACAATGAGCAGTTCTTC. This gives the protein CATSGLAGRSYNEQFF.

V and J are TRBV12-3 or TRBV12-4 and TRBJ1-5; TRBD1 might be the D (5 bases). The V gene lost 2 bases and the J gene lost 7 bases, with 9 bases spanning the gap. The CDR3 runs 13 residues. CDR3 bases: TGTGCCAGCAGTTTAAAGGGGCTCCAGCCCCAGCATTTT. Amino acid sequence: CASSLKGLQPQHF.

This clone was counted once. The chain uses TRBV5-1 and TRBJ2-2; TRBD1 matches at 7 bases. The ends lost 0 bases at V and 0 bases at J; junction bases unmatched: 5. Per the germline V gene, CDR1 is SGHRS and CDR2 is YFSETQ. This CDR3 spans 17 amino acids. CDR3 sequence reads: CASSLEFQGANTGELFF. The DNA for the CDR3 is TGCGCCAGCAGCTTGGAATTCCAGGGGGCGAACACCGGGGAGCTGTTTTTT.